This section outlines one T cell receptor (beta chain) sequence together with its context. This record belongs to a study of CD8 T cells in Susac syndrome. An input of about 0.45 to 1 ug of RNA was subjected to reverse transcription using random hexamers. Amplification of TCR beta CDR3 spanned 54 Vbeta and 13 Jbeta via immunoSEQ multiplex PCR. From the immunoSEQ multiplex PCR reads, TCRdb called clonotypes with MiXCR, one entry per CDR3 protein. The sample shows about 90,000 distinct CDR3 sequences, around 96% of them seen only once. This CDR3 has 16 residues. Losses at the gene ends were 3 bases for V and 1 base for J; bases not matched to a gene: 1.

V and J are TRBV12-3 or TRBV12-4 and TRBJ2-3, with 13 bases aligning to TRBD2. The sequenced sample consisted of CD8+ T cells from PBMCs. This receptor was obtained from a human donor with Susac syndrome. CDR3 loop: CASSFGTSGGTDTQYF. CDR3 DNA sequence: TGTGCCAGCAGTTTCGGGACTAGCGGGGGCACAGATACGCAGTATTTT.